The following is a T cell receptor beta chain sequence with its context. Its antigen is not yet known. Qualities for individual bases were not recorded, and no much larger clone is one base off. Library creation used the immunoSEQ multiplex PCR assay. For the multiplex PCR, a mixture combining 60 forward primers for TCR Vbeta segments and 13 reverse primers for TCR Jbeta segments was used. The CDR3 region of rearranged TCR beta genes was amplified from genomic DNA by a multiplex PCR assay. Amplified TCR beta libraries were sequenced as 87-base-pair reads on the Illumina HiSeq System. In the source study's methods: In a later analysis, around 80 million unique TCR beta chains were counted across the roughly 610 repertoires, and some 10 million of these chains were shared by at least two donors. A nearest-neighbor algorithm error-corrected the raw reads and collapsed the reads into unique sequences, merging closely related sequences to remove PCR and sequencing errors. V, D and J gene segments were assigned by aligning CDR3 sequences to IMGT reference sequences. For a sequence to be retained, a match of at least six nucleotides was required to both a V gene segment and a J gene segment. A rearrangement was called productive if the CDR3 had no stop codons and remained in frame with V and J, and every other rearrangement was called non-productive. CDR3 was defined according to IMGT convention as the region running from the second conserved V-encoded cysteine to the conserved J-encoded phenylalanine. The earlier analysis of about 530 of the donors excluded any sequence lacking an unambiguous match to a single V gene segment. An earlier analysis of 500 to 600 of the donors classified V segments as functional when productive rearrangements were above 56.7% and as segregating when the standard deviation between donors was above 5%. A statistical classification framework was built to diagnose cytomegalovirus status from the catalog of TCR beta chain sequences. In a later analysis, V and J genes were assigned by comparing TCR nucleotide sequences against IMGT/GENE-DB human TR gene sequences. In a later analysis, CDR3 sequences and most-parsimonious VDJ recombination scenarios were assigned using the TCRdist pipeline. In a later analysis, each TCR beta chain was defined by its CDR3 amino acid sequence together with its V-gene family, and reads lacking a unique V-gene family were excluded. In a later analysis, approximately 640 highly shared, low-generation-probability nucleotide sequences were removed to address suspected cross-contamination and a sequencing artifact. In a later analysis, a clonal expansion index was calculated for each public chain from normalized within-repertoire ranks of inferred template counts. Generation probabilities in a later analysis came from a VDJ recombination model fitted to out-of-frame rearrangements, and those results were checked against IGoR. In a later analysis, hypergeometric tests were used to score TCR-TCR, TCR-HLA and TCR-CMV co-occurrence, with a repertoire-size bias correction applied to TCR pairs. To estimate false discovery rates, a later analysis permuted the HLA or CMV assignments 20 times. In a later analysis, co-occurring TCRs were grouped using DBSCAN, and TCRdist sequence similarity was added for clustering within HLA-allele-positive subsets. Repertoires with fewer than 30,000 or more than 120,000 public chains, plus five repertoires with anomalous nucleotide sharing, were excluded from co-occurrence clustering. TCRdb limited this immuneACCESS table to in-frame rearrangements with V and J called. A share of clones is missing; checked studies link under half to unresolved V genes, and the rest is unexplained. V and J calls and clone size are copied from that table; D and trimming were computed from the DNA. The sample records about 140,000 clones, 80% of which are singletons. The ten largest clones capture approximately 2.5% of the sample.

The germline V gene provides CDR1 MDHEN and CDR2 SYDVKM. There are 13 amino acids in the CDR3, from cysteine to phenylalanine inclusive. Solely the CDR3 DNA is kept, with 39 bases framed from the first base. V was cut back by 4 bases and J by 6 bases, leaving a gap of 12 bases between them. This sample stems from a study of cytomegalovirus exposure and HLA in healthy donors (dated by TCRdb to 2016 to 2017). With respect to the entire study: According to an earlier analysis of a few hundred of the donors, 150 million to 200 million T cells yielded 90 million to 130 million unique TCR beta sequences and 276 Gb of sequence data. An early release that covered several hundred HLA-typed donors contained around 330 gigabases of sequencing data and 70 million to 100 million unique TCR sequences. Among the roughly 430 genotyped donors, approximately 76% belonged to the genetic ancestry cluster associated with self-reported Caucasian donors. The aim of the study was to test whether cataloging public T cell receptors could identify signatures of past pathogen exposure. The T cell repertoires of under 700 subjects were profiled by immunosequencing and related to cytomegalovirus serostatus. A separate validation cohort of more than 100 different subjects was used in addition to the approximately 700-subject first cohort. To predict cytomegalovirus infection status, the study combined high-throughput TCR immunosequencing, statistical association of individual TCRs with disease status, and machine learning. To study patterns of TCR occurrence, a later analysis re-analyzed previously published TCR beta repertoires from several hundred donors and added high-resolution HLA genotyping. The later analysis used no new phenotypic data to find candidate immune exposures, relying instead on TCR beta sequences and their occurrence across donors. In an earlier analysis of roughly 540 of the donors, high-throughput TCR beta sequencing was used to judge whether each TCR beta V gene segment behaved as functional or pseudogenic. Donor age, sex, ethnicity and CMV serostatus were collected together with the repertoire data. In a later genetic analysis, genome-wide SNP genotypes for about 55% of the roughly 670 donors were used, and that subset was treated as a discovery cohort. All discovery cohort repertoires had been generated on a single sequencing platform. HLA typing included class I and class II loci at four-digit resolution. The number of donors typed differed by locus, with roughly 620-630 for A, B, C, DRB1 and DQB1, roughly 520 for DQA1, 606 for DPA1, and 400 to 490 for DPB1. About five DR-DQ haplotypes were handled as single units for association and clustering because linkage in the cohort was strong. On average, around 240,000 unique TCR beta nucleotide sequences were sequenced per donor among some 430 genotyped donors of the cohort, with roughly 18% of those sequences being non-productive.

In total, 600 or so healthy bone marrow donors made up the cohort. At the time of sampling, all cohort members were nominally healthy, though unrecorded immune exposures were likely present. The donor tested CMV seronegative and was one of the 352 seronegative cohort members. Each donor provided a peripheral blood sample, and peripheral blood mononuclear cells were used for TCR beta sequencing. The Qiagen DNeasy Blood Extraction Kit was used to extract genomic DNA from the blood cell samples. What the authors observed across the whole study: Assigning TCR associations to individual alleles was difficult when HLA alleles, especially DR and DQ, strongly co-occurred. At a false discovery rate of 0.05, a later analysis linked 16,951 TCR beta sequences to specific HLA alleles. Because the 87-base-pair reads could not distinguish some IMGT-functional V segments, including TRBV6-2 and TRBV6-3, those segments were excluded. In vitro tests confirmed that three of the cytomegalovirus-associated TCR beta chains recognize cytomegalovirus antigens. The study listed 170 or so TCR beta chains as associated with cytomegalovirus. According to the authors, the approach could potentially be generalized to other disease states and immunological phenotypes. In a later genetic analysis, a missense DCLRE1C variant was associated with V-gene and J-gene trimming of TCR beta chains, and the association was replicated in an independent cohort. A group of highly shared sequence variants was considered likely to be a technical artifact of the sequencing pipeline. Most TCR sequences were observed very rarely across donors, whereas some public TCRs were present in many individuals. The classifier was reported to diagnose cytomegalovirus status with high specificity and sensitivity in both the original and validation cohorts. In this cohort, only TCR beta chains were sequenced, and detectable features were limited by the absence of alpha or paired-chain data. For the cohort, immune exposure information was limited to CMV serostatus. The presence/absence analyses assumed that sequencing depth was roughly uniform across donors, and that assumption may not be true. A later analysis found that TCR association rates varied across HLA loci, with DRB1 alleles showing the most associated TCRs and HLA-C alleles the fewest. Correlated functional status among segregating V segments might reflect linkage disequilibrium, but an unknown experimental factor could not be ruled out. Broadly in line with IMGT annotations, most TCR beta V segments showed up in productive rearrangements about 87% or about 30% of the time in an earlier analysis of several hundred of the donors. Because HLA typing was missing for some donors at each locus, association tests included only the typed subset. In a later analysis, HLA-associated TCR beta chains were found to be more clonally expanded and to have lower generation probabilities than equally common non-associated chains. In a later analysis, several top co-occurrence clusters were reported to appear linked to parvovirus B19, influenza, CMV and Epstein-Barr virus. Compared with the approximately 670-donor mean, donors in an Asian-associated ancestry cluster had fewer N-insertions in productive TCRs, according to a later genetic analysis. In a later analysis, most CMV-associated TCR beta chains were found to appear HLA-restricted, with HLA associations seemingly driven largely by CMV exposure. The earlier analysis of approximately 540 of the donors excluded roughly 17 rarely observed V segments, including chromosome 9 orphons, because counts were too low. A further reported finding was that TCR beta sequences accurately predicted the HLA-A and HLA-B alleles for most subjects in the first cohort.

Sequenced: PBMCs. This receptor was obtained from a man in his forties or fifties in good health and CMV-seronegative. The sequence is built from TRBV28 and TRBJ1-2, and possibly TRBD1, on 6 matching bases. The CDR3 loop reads CASSYGRDNGYTF. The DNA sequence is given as TGTGCCAGCAGTTATGGCCGGGACAATGGCTACACCTTC.